Listed here are 27 T cell receptor beta chains from one sample, sequenced in a study of blood T cell repertoires in COVID-19. Using immunoSEQ multiplex PCR, the repertoire was profiled, and TCRdb retains in-frame clones only, with some absent. The top ten clones hold about a sixth of a sample with about 23,000 clones, around nine tenths of them seen once. The sequenced sample consisted of peripheral blood. Receptors were obtained from a human donor in a cohort sampled during active COVID-19.

V is TRBV9 and J is TRBJ1-1; TRBD1 might be the D (6 bases). The CDR3 covers 15 residues. Per the germline V gene, CDR1 is SGDLS and CDR2 is YYNGEE. Trimming took 2 bases from V and 3 from J, leaving 14 bases between them. Here the CDR3 DNA reads TGTGCCAGCAGCGTCATACAGGGAACGGACACTGAAGCTTTCTTT. As protein: CASSVIQGTDTEAFF.

The J gene is TRBJ1-4, the V gene TRBV3-1 (or the pseudogene TRBV3-2); 7 bases agree with TRBD1. Germline trimming cut 5 bases from V and 3 bases from J; bases unmatched to any gene: 3. Germline CDR1 reads LGHDT; CDR2 reads YNNKEL (reference sequence). The CDR3 runs 14 residues. CDR3 bases: TGTGCCAGCAGCACGGGACAGCCTAATGAAAAACTGTTTTTT. Amino acid sequence: CASSTGQPNEKLFF.

CDR3 nucleotides: TGTGCCGCTAAATCCCCCCTTACGGACACTGAAGCTTTCTTT. Encoded protein: CAAKSPLTDTEAFF. This chain connects TRBV10-3 to TRBJ1-1; D gene ambiguous. Germline V gene lookup returns CDR1 ENHRY and CDR2 SYGVKD. The CDR3 spans 14 residues. Trimming pared 11 bases from V and 3 bases from J, leaving 19 bases between.

Concerning this clone itself: At one end, the junction sequence differs from germline, possibly due to a read error. This sequence joins TRBV7-7 and TRBJ2-5; D perhaps matches TRBD2 (6 bases). The CDR3 extends over 16 amino acids. Germline V gene data show CDR1 as SSHAT and CDR2 as FNYEAQ (reference sequence). CDR3 residues: CASSSGRLIRGETQYF. In DNA form, the CDR3 reads TGTGCTAGCAGCTCCGGTCGATTAATCCGGGGGGAGACCCAGTACTTC.

This clone was recorded once. The gene calls are TRBV5-6 and TRBJ2-7; 7 bases fit TRBD1. Germline lookup yields CDR1 SGHDT and CDR2 YYEEEE. V trimming: 3 bases; J trimming: 6 bases; junction bases outside the gene matches: 6. This CDR3 is built from 13 residues. The CDR3 reads CASSSGTVREQYF. CDR3 sequence (DNA): TGTGCCAGCAGCTCCGGGACAGTGCGCGAGCAGTACTTC.

This sequence joins TRBV6-1 and TRBJ2-5; 9 positions agree with TRBD2. The CDR3 covers 16 residues. Per germline, CDR1 MNHNS and CDR2 SASEGT. With 1 base clipped from V and 4 bases from J, the junction kept 7 bases outside the gene matches. CDR3 in amino acids: CASSEVGGGATETQYF. CDR3 DNA: TGTGCCAGCAGTGAAGTGGGCGGGGGGGCCACAGAGACCCAGTACTTC.

The CDR3 nucleotides are TGTGCCAGCAGTTCTACTAGTAGTATATACTTC. It translates to CASSSTSSIYF. The chain uses TRBV27 and TRBJ2-7; a weak D match, TRBD2 (5 bases). The V end lost 4 bases, the J end lost 13 bases, and 14 bases lay between the germline ends. CDR1 and CDR2 (germline): MNHEY, SMNVEV (reference sequence). The CDR3 has 11 residues.

This chain joins TRBV7-3 and TRBJ1-2; the match to TRBD1 covers 7 bases. V was clipped by 1 base and J by 7 bases; unmatched bases: 12. CDR3 size: 16 residues. The germline CDR1 and CDR2 sequences are SGHTA and FQGTGA. CDR3 nucleotide sequence: TGTGCCAGCAGCTTAAATCCCCGACAGGGTGTAGGTGGCTACACCTTC. It encodes CASSLNPRQGVGGYTF.

The chain employs TRBV11-2 and TRBJ2-5, with TRBD1 matching 12 bases. Per the germline V gene, CDR1 is SGHAT and CDR2 is FQNNGV. This CDR3 region has 16 residues. The junction had 8 bases not matched to a gene; V was cut back by 4 bases and J by 5 bases. For the CDR3, the DNA is TGTGCCAGCAGCTCCCGGGACAGGGGGCTCAGGGAGACCCAGTACTTC. Its translation is CASSSRDRGLRETQYF.

The CDR3 DNA follows: TGTGCCAGCAGCTTTCCCGAGACATCTAGCACAGATACGCAGTATTTT. Encoded protein: CASSFPETSSTDTQYF. The rearrangement uses TRBV3-1 (or the pseudogene TRBV3-2) and TRBJ2-3; D remains unclear. The CDR3 is 16 amino acids. The V end lost 5 bases, the J end lost 0 bases, and 15 bases lay between the germline ends. Germline V gene data show CDR1 as LGHDT and CDR2 as YNNKEL (reference sequence).

The gene calls are TRBV5-1 and TRBJ2-5, with 12 nucleotides matching TRBD1. Germline V lookup: CDR1 SGHRS, CDR2 YFSETQ. The V gene end was trimmed by 4 bases and the J gene end by 5 bases; junction bases not matched to a gene: 6. The CDR3 is 15 amino acids. The CDR3 sequence: CASSPGQGAPETQYF. The CDR3 region has the DNA TGCGCCAGCAGCCCGGGACAGGGGGCTCCGGAGACCCAGTACTTC.

The chain carries TRBV6-5 and TRBJ2-5; D remains ambiguous. Germline CDR1 is MNHEY and CDR2 is SVGAGI. Trimming removed 7 bases at V and 6 bases at J, with 18 bases between. This CDR3 is 14 amino acids long. This CDR3 is CASTIESFSKTQYF. The CDR3 DNA reads as TGTGCCAGCACCATTGAGTCCTTTAGTAAGACCCAGTACTTC.

The V call is TRBV7-2, the J call TRBJ1-3, with 8 positions matching TRBD1. The CDR3 is 18 amino acids. Germline V gene data show CDR1 as SGHTA and CDR2 as FQGNSA. V was pared by 1 base and J by 0 bases, with 8 bases of the junction left unmatched. CDR3 sequence (DNA): TGTGCCAGCAGCTTAGAAGACAGGGGCCGGGTCTCTGGAAACACCATATATTTT. Translation: CASSLEDRGRVSGNTIYF.

This chain connects TRBV2 to TRBJ1-1; D might be TRBD1 (5 bases). There are 14 residues in the CDR3. Germline CDR1 SNHLY, CDR2 FYNNEI. The germline V and J ends were trimmed by 4 bases and 4 bases, with 13 bases remaining between them. This CDR3 reads CASSGGGYSTEAFF. The CDR3 bases are TGTGCCAGCAGTGGGGGGGGATACAGCACTGAAGCTTTCTTT.

The chain employs TRBV14 and TRBJ2-5, with no clear D. Between the trimmed V and J ends, which lost 1 base and 5 bases, there was a span of 17 bases. The CDR3 is 16 residues long. Germline V gene lookup returns CDR1 SGHDN and CDR2 FVKESK. The CDR3 DNA is TGTGCCAGCAGCCAAGGGCTCGTTAACTGGCGGGAGACCCAGTACTTC. Translated, it gives CASSQGLVNWRETQYF.

The rearrangement joins TRBV6-6 to TRBJ1-2; a possible D gene is TRBD1 (6 bases). Trimming shortened V by 2 bases and J by 6 bases, and 13 bases separated the two germline ends. The germline gives CDR1 MNHNY, CDR2 SVGAGI (reference sequence). The CDR3 spans 14 residues. The CDR3 bases are TGTGCCAGCAGTTACGCGGTTTCAGGGGATGGCTACACCTTC. It codes for CASSYAVSGDGYTF.

V is TRBV10-2 and J is TRBJ2-7; 9 bases align to TRBD1. The V gene's germline CDR1 is WSHSY and CDR2 SAAADI. The J segment lost 6 bases and the V segment lost 6 bases, leaving 18 bases of the junction unmatched. CDR3 size: 17 residues. The CDR3 nucleotides read TGCGCCAGCAGACATGACAGGAGGGGACAGGGACGGGGCGAGCAGTACTTC. It encodes CASRHDRRGQGRGEQYF.

The V call is TRBV4-2, the J call TRBJ1-2; D call uncertain. Germline CDR1 LGHNA, CDR2 YNFKEQ. CDR3 length: 14 amino acids. V lost 0 bases, J lost 3 bases, and 8 bases lay in between. CDR3 amino acids: CASSQEAEHYGYTF. The DNA for the CDR3 is TGTGCCAGCAGCCAAGAGGCCGAACACTATGGCTACACCTTC.

V and J are TRBV10-2 and TRBJ1-5, with no clear D. Trimming removed 6 bases from V and 3 bases from J, with 6 bases in between. CDR1 is WSHSY, CDR2 SAAADI, per germline. The length of the CDR3 is 12 residues. The CDR3 spells CASRDFNQPQHF. The CDR3 DNA is TGCGCCAGCAGGGACTTCAATCAGCCCCAGCATTTT.

The chain recombines TRBV5-5 with TRBJ1-1; D is unresolved. V was cut by 4 bases and J by 1 base, with 11 bases left in between. The CDR3 loop spans 14 amino acids. CDR1 and CDR2 from the germline V gene are SGHKS and YYEKEE (reference sequence). The CDR3 nucleotides are TGTGCCAGCAGCCGATGGGCCGCGAACACTGAAGCTTTCTTT. It encodes CASSRWAANTEAFF.

This rearrangement joins TRBV19 to TRBJ1-2; the D gene is possibly TRBD1 (6 bases). Germline V gene sequence: CDR1 LNHDA, CDR2 SQIVND (reference sequence). V was shortened by 5 bases and J by 1 base, with 11 bases between the two germline ends. The CDR3 consists of 14 residues. The CDR3 coding sequence is TGTGCCAGTAGTGCCAGGGGAGTTAACTATGGCTACACCTTC. Encoded protein: CASSARGVNYGYTF.

This clone came up a few times. J is TRBJ1-5 and V is TRBV6-5; maybe TRBD1 (5 bases). This CDR3 is 14 amino acids long. Germline CDR1 is MNHEY and CDR2 is SVGAGI. V shed 7 bases and J shed 8 bases, with 18 bases lying between them. In nucleotides, the CDR3 is TGTGCCAGCACCATAAGGGGCGAAGTTGAGCCCCAGCATTTT. It codes for CASTIRGEVEPQHF.

The CDR3 protein is CASSIEGARGSPLHF. CDR3 nucleotides: TGTGCCAGTAGTATAGAAGGTGCTCGGGGTTCACCCCTCCACTTT. J is TRBJ1-6 and V is TRBV19, with D unclear. Trimming took 0 bases from V and 9 from J, leaving 12 bases between them. CDR3 size: 15 residues. The germline CDR1 and CDR2 sequences are LNHDA and SQIVND (reference sequence).

This clone was observed once. The chain links TRBV12-3 or TRBV12-4 to TRBJ1-5; no clear D. CDR3 length: 12 amino acids. The germline V and J ends were trimmed by 3 bases and 7 bases, with 7 bases remaining between them. The CDR3 DNA follows: TGTGCCAGCAGTTTTTTCTCCCAGCCCCAGCATTTT. It is translated as CASSFFSQPQHF.

The rearrangement joins TRBV3-1 (or the pseudogene TRBV3-2) to TRBJ1-1, with D tentatively TRBD1 (6 bases). CDR1 and CDR2 from the germline V gene are LGHDT and YNNKEL (reference sequence). Trimming pared 1 base from V and 0 bases from J, leaving 9 bases between. The CDR3 contains 15 residues. The CDR3 region is CASSQATGMNTEAFF. The CDR3 DNA follows: TGTGCCAGCAGCCAAGCCACAGGGATGAACACTGAAGCTTTCTTT.

This chain links TRBV2 with TRBJ2-5, with D perhaps matching TRBD1 (6 bases). This CDR3 region has 13 residues. The germline CDR1 and CDR2 sequences are SNHLY and FYNNEI. The V end was cut by 5 bases, the J end by 4 bases, with 11 bases between. Here the CDR3 reads CASSNRVGETQYF. The DNA for the CDR3 is TGTGCCAGCAGTAACAGGGTGGGAGAGACCCAGTACTTC.

The genes are TRBV5-4 and TRBJ2-7; 10 nucleotides match TRBD1. The CDR3 is 15 residues long. CDR1 and CDR2 from the germline V gene are SGHNT and YYREEE (reference sequence). V gave up 4 bases and J gave up 1 base; unmatched junction bases: 5. The CDR3 nucleotides read TGTGCCAGCAGCCCCCGGACAGGGGGTTCCTACGAGCAGTACTTC. Protein: CASSPRTGGSYEQYF.